These 9 T cell receptor beta chains were sequenced from one sample in a study of T cell responses to AZD1222 COVID-19 vaccine. The data were produced by immunoSEQ multiplex PCR, yet TCRdb's version contains in-frame clones alone and is incomplete. This sample has more than 250,000 clones, with 90% to 95% found just once. The specimen was peripheral blood, collected on day 0 of AZD1222 vaccination. The receptors shown here come from an adult in good health.

The chain links TRBV19 to TRBJ1-3, with 9 bases that match TRBD1. Germline V gene sequence: CDR1 LNHDA, CDR2 SQIVND (reference sequence). V lost 8 bases and J lost 2; bases outside the gene matches: 7. CDR3 size: 15 residues. The CDR3 sequence is CASRLGDRAGNTIYF. The CDR3 nucleotides read TGTGCCAGTCGACTCGGGGACAGGGCTGGAAACACCATATATTTT.

The V gene is TRBV6-2 or TRBV6-3, the J gene TRBJ2-1; the D gene is possibly TRBD2 (6 bases). Between the trimmed V and J ends, which lost 2 bases and 2 bases, there was a span of 10 bases. The germline V gene encodes CDR1 MNHEY and CDR2 SVGEGT. The CDR3 has 15 amino acids. CDR3 sequence reads: CASSYRDSPYNEQFF. The CDR3 coding sequence is TGTGCCAGCAGTTACCGGGACTCGCCCTACAATGAGCAGTTCTTC.

The chain has TRBV7-9 and TRBJ2-7; TRBD1 agrees at 8 bases. V dropped 8 bases and J dropped 5; count of bases not matched to a gene: 11. The CDR3 is made up of 14 amino acids. Germline-derived CDR1 and CDR2 are SEHNR and FQNEAQ (reference sequence). CDR3: CASAEDRVIDEQYF. CDR3 nucleotides: TGTGCCAGCGCCGAGGACAGGGTGATAGACGAGCAGTACTTC.

The gene calls are TRBV5-8 and TRBJ2-7; TRBD1 aligns across 10 bases. The CDR3 has 15 residues. The junction had 9 bases not matched to a gene; V was cut back by 6 bases and J by 3 bases. Germline CDR1 and CDR2: SGHTS and YDEGEE. In DNA form, the CDR3 reads TGTGCCAGCACCCCTTGGGGGACAGGGGTCTACGAGCAGTACTTC. Amino acids: CASTPWGTGVYEQYF.

The chain joins TRBV9 to TRBJ1-2, with D uncertain. V gave up 4 bases and J gave up 7 bases, with 17 bases separating them. CDR3 length: 14 residues. Germline V gene lookup returns CDR1 SGDLS and CDR2 YYNGEE. CDR3 protein: CASSPYVARGGYTF. The CDR3 DNA follows: TGTGCCAGCAGCCCTTATGTGGCCAGAGGTGGCTACACCTTC.

This chain connects TRBV6-5 to TRBJ2-7, with 7 bases identical to TRBD1. J was trimmed by 1 base and V by 5 bases; bases with no gene match: 2. Looked up from germline, CDR1 is MNHEY and CDR2 is SVGAGI. The CDR3 spans 13 residues. CDR3 in amino acids: CASSKQGSYEQYF. The CDR3 DNA reads as TGTGCCAGCAGTAAACAGGGGTCCTACGAGCAGTACTTC.

The chain has TRBV18 and TRBJ2-5; D perhaps matches TRBD2 (5 bases). The V gene lost 0 bases and the J gene lost 2 bases, with 7 bases spanning the gap. There are 14 residues in the CDR3. In germline, CDR1 is KGHSH, CDR2 LQKENI. As DNA, the CDR3 is TGTGCCAGCTCACCACCGGGAGTACAAGAGACCCAGTACTTC. Protein sequence: CASSPPGVQETQYF.

The V call is TRBV10-3, the J call TRBJ1-2; D perhaps matches TRBD1 (5 bases). Per the germline V gene, CDR1 is ENHRY and CDR2 is SYGVKD. V was trimmed by 2 bases and J by 4 bases, leaving 11 bases between them. The CDR3 consists of 14 residues. The CDR3 DNA follows: TGTGCCATCAGTGAGACACGGGACCTCTATGGCTACACCTTC. Protein product: CAISETRDLYGYTF.

This chain joins TRBV2 and TRBJ2-3; no clear D gene. Germline V lookup: CDR1 SNHLY, CDR2 FYNNEI. The CDR3 has 13 amino acids. Trimming took 2 bases from V and 3 from J, leaving 6 bases between them. CDR3 in amino acids: CASSERRTDTQYF. As DNA, the CDR3 is TGTGCCAGCAGTGAAAGGCGGACAGATACGCAGTATTTT. The full variable domain, rest sourced from reference TRBV2 and TRBJ2-3, is EPEVTQTPSHQVTQMGQEVILRCVPISNHLYFYWYRQILGQKVEFLVSFYNNEISEKSEIFDDQFSVERPDGSNFTLKIRSTKLEDSAMYFCASSERRTDTQYFGPGTRLTVL.